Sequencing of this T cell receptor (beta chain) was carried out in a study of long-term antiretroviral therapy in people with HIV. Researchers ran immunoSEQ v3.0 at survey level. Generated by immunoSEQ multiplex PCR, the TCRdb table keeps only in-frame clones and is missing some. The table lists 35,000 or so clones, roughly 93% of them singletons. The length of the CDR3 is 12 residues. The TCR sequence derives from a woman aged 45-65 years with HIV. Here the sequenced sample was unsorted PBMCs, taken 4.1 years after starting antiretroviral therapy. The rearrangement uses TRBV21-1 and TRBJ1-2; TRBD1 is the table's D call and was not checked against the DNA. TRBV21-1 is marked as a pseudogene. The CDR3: CASDDRVNGYTF. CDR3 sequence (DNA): TGTGCCAGCGACGACAGGGTCAATGGCTACACCTTC.